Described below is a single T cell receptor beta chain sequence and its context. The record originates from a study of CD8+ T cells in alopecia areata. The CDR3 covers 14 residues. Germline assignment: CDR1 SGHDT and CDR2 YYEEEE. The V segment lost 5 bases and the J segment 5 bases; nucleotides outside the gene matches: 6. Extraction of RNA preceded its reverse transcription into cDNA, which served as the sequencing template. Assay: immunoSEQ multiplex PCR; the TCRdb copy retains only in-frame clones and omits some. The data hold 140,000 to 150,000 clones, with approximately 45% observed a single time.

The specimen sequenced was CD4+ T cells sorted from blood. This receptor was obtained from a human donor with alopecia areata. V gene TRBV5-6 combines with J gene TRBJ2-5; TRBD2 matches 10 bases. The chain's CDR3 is CASRRAGGSETQYF. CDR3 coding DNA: TGTGCCAGCAGACGAGCGGGAGGGTCGGAGACCCAGTACTTC.